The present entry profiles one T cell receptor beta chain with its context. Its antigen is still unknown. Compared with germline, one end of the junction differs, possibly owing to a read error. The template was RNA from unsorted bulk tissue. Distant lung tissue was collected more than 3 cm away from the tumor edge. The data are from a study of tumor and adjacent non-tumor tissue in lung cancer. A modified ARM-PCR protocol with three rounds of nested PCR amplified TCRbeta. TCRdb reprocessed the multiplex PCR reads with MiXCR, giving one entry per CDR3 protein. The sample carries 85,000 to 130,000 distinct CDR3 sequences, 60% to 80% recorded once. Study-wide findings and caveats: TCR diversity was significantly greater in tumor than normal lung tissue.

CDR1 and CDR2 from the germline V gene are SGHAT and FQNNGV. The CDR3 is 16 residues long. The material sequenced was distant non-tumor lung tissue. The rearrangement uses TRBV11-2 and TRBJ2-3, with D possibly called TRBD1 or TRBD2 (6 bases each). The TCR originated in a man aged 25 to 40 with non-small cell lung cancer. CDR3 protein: CASSWRDKGRSDTQYF. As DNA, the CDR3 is TGTGCCAGCAGCTGGAGGGACAAGGGGCGCTCAGATACACAGTATTTT.